This T cell receptor beta chain came from a study of radiotherapy plus CTLA-4 blockade in lung cancer. The wider study: Objective response rate was more than 15%; disease control rate, about 28%.

Some clones are missing from TCRdb's copy, which holds only in-frame ones; the method was immunoSEQ multiplex PCR. The data hold fewer than 100,000 clones, with around 81% observed a single time. Those patients who had chemo-refractory metastatic non-small-cell lung cancer were given focal radiation along with CTLA-4 blockade through ipilimumab. Study-wide points: Blood-borne expansion of tumor-derived TCR clones followed radiotherapy plus ipilimumab. With interferon-beta, early dynamics of blood T cell clones were reported to best predict response.

CDR1 and CDR2 from the germline V gene are SGHVS and FNYEAQ. V lost 0 bases to trimming and J lost 8 bases, with 10 bases between them. This CDR3 spans 13 amino acids. Turning to this clone: Its antigen remains unknown.

The sample consisted of peripheral blood, taken from a patient treated with radiotherapy plus ipilimumab. This receptor was taken from a human donor with non-small cell lung cancer whose response to radiotherapy plus ipilimumab could not be evaluated. Some clones in this sample may be carry-over from other donors' samples. J is TRBJ1-2 and V is TRBV7-6; D unresolved. CDR3 sequence reads: CASSLAPEEGYTF. For the CDR3, the DNA is TGTGCCAGCAGCTTAGCGCCGGAGGAGGGCTACACCTTC.